This T cell receptor beta chain was sequenced during a study of shared clonotypes between healthy human individuals. Here immunoSEQ multiplex PCR was the method, and the copy in TCRdb shows in-frame clones only, minus some. The repertoire has about 530,000 clones, roughly 95% of them found once; the top ten carry about 0.064%. Trimming removed 3 bases from V and 5 bases from J, with 8 bases in between. The CDR3 runs to 11 residues. Germline assignment: CDR1 DFQATT and CDR2 SNEGSKA (reference sequence). This sequence joins TRBV20-1 and TRBJ2-7, with D unclear. The sample consisted of naive CD4+ T cells sorted from blood. As to subset: CD45RA+ positively selected. This receptor was taken from a woman in her 30s in good health. CDR3 sequence: CSASGRNEQYF. The CDR3 DNA follows: TGCAGTGCTAGTGGCAGAAACGAGCAGTACTTC.